These 5 T cell receptor beta chains originate from one sample sequenced in a study of blood T cells in healthy people across ages. Primers used in a second PCR of about 6 to 11 cycles were a sample-barcoded 5' primer and a J-beta primer mix. TCRdb re-called the 5' RACE reads with MiXCR, one entry per CDR3 protein. The table has approximately 1.5 million distinct CDR3 sequences, about 42% seen once; the top ten hold under 5%. The sequenced material came from blood. Source of these receptors: a woman between 18 and 29 years old in good health.

V and J are TRBV20-1 and TRBJ2-3, with 9 bases identical to TRBD2. V lost 3 bases to trimming and J lost 2 bases; unmatched junction nucleotides: 6. This CDR3 is 15 amino acids long. Germline assignment: CDR1 DFQATT and CDR2 SNEGSKA (reference sequence). CDR3: CSASRPSGATDTQYF. The CDR3 DNA reads as TGCAGTGCTAGCCGGCCTAGCGGGGCCACAGATACGCAGTATTTT.

In its sample, this clonotype was seen a few times. The gene calls are TRBV6-5 and TRBJ1-6; 8 bases are shared with TRBD1. The V and J ends lost 0 bases and 5 bases, in that order; junction bases with no gene match: 3. The CDR3 is made up of 16 amino acids. CDR1 is MNHEY, CDR2 SVGAGI, per germline. CDR3 sequence reads: CASSYSTGEHNSPLHF. CDR3 nucleotide sequence: TGTGCCAGCAGTTACTCGACAGGGGAACATAATTCACCCCTCCACTTT.

The rearrangement links TRBV4-1 to TRBJ1-6; D perhaps matches TRBD1 (5 bases). The CDR3 consists of 14 residues. V was shortened by 0 bases and J by 6 bases, with 6 bases between the two germline ends. Germline-derived CDR1 and CDR2 are MGHRA and YSYEKL. The CDR3 nucleotides are TGCGCCAGCAGCCAAGACAGGGTTAATTCACCCCTCCACTTT. Translating it yields CASSQDRVNSPLHF.

The V gene is TRBV2, the J gene TRBJ2-1; D unresolved. The germline V and J ends were trimmed by 3 bases and 4 bases, with 7 bases remaining between them. This CDR3 contains 13 residues. Germline-derived CDR1 and CDR2 are SNHLY and FYNNEI. The DNA for the CDR3 is TGTGCCAGCAGTGAGACTTTTTACAATGAGCAGTTCTTC. Protein product: CASSETFYNEQFF.

Concerning this clonotype itself: Germline and junction disagree at one end, which may indicate a read error. The chain recombines TRBV10-3 with TRBJ2-3, with 13 bases aligning to TRBD2. The CDR3 spans 15 residues. Germline V CDR1 and CDR2: ENHRY, SYGVKD. CDR3 bases: TGTGCCATCAGGGGACTAGCGGGGCCCACAGATGCGCAGTATTTT. Translation: CAIRGLAGPTDAQYF.